Following are 20 T cell receptor beta chains from one sample sequenced in a study of cytomegalovirus exposure and HLA in healthy donors. PCR was performed using 60 Vbeta and 13 Jbeta primers. Libraries were prepared by immunoSEQ multiplex PCR; TCRdb keeps only in-frame clonotypes and omits some of them. The sample contains more than 90,000 clones, around 74% of which appear only once. The specimen was PBMCs. These receptors were obtained from a man between 25 and 39 years old in good health and CMV-seropositive.

The CDR3 DNA follows: TGCGCCAGCAGCCAATGGGGACAGATCACAGATACGCAGTATTTT. It specifies CASSQWGQITDTQYF. This chain links TRBV4-3 with TRBJ2-3, with 7 bases matching TRBD1. The CDR3 extends over 15 amino acids. Trimming took 2 bases from V and 2 from J; bases not matched to a gene: 4. The germline V gene encodes CDR1 LGHNA and CDR2 YSLEER.

This chain connects TRBV27 to TRBJ2-6; D gene uncertain. Germline V gene lookup returns CDR1 MNHEY and CDR2 SMNVEV (reference sequence). The V end lost 7 bases, the J end lost 0 bases, and 19 bases lay between the germline ends. This CDR3 has 18 amino acids. The DNA of the CDR3 is TGTGCCAGCACCCTTTCGCCGGAGTACGGCTCTGGGGCCAACGTCCTGACTTTC. This encodes CASTLSPEYGSGANVLTF.

The sample holds a few counts of this clone. V is TRBV6-5 and J is TRBJ1-2; 7 nucleotides line up with TRBD1. Trimming cost V 6 bases and J 1 base; bases outside gene matches: 5. This CDR3 has 14 amino acids. Germline V gene sequence: CDR1 MNHEY, CDR2 SVGAGI. CDR3 in amino acids: CASRPGQLNYGYTF. DNA of the CDR3: TGTGCCAGCAGGCCGGGACAGCTTAACTATGGCTACACCTTC.

This clone was counted only a few times. Within the sample, other DNA sequences also encode this same CDR3. The CDR3 loop is CASRPTSGWSGTSTDTQYF. The CDR3 DNA is TGTGCCAGCAGGCCGACTAGCGGGTGGTCTGGGACCAGCACAGATACGCAGTATTTT. The J gene is TRBJ2-3, the V gene TRBV28, with 10 nucleotides matching TRBD2. The V segment lost 6 bases and the J segment 0 bases; nucleotides outside the gene matches: 15. In germline, CDR1 is MDHEN, CDR2 SYDVKM. This CDR3 is built from 19 residues.

V gene TRBV4-2 combines with J gene TRBJ1-4, with 9 bases matching TRBD1. Germline trimming cut 3 bases from V and 4 bases from J; bases unmatched to any gene: 3. The CDR3 length is 15 residues. Germline V gene lookup returns CDR1 LGHNA and CDR2 YNFKEQ. The chain's CDR3 is CASSQGQGYNEKLFF. In DNA, the CDR3 is TGTGCCAGCAGCCAGGGACAGGGATATAATGAAAAACTGTTTTTT.

The V call is TRBV27, the J call TRBJ1-6, with 8 nucleotides matching TRBD1. V dropped 7 bases and J dropped 2; count of bases not matched to a gene: 10. Germline V gives CDR1 MNHEY, CDR2 SMNVEV (reference sequence). The length of the CDR3 is 17 residues. The CDR3 protein is CASTRKTGDTYNSPLHF. The CDR3 coding sequence is TGTGCCAGCACCAGAAAGACAGGGGACACCTATAATTCACCCCTCCACTTT.

J is TRBJ1-2 and V is TRBV5-5; no clear D gene. V lost 0 bases and J lost 0, with 12 bases in between. In germline, CDR1 is SGHKS, CDR2 YYEKEE (reference sequence). The CDR3 runs to 16 residues. CDR3 sequence: CASSLAAHGANYGYTF. CDR3 sequence (DNA): TGTGCCAGCAGCTTGGCTGCCCACGGAGCTAACTATGGCTACACCTTC.

This chain joins TRBV28 and TRBJ2-3; the match to TRBD1 covers 11 bases. V trimming: 7 bases; J trimming: 5 bases; junction bases outside the gene matches: 8. The V gene's germline CDR1 is MDHEN and CDR2 SYDVKM. The CDR3 extends over 15 amino acids. The CDR3 DNA sequence: TGTGCCAGCAATATAAAGGACAGGGGGCAAGATACGCAGTATTTT. Translation gives CASNIKDRGQDTQYF.

This clone turned up a few times. The chain is built from TRBV4-3 and TRBJ1-4; TRBD1 matches at 10 bases. The CDR3 loop spans 17 amino acids. CDR1 and CDR2 from the germline V gene are LGHNA and YSLEER. V lost 1 base, J lost 8 bases, and 10 bases stayed unmatched. CDR3 DNA: TGCGCCAGCAGCCAAGGAGGGACAGGGGAGCTTTACGAAAAACTGTTTTTT. Translation gives CASSQGGTGELYEKLFF.

This clone was observed a single time. Sequence at one end of the junction differs from germline and may be a read error. This same CDR3 is encoded by further DNA sequences in the sample. The J gene is TRBJ2-5, the V gene TRBV10-3, with 7 bases identical to TRBD2. CDR3 length equals 14 residues. Germline-derived CDR1 and CDR2 are ENHRY and SYGVKD. This chain's CDR3 is CAISPAGLQETQYF. CDR3 DNA: TGCGCCATCAGCCCCGCGGGACTACAAGAGACCCAGTACTTC.

The chain uses TRBV7-9 and TRBJ1-6, with 7 bases matching TRBD1. J gave up 5 bases and V 1 base, and 2 bases lay outside the gene matches. The germline gives CDR1 SEHNR, CDR2 FQNEAQ (reference sequence). The CDR3 loop spans 15 amino acids. CDR3 region: CASSLEGTDNSPLHF. The CDR3, as DNA: TGTGCCAGCAGCTTAGAGGGGACAGATAATTCACCCCTCCACTTT. Full variable domain (missing parts from reference TRBV7-9 and TRBJ1-6): DTGVSQNPRHKITKRGQNVTFRCDPISEHNRLYWYRQTLGQGPEFLTYFQNEAQLEKSRLLSDRFSAERPKGSFSTLEIQRTEQGDSAMYLCASSLEGTDNSPLHFGNGTRLTVT.

Regarding this clone: At one end, the junction sequence differs from germline, possibly due to a read error. The genes are TRBV10-3 and TRBJ1-2; tentative D call: TRBD1 (6 bases). The CDR3 loop spans 14 amino acids. CDR1 and CDR2 (germline): ENHRY, SYGVKD. The CDR3 nucleotides read TGTGCCATCAGTGAGCCCAGGGGTCCTCTTGGCTACCCCTTC. Its protein is CAISEPRGPLGYPF.

CDR3 bases: TGCGCCAGCAGCGTGAACAGGGTTCTGAACACTGAAGCTTTCTTT. Protein: CASSVNRVLNTEAFF. The chain links TRBV5-1 to TRBJ1-1; tentative D call: TRBD1 (6 bases). Per germline, CDR1 SGHRS and CDR2 YFSETQ. This CDR3 has 15 amino acids. Deletions cut 4 bases from V and 0 bases from J, with 13 bases between.

The chain uses TRBV7-2 and TRBJ1-1; the match to TRBD1 covers 9 bases. V shed 3 bases, J shed 5 bases, and the junction held 16 bases outside the gene matches. Looked up from germline, CDR1 is SGHTA and CDR2 is FQGNSA. The CDR3 spans 18 residues. The CDR3 is CASSFPVPGQGRWTEAFF. The DNA of the CDR3 is TGTGCCAGCAGCTTCCCGGTCCCCGGACAGGGGCGGTGGACTGAAGCTTTCTTT.

The chain uses TRBV5-1 and TRBJ1-3; TRBD1 aligns across 7 bases. The CDR3 sequence is 15 residues long. From germline, CDR1 is SGHRS and CDR2 YFSETQ. J lost 2 bases, V lost 5 bases, and 7 bases had no gene match. The chain's CDR3 is CASRYEGAAGNTIYF. CDR3 nucleotides: TGCGCCAGCAGATACGAGGGGGCAGCTGGAAACACCATATATTTT.

J is TRBJ2-5 and V is TRBV7-2; possible D gene TRBD1, 5 bases. This CDR3 spans 12 amino acids. Trimming left V 9 bases short and J 2 bases short, with 10 bases between. The germline CDR1 and CDR2 sequences are SGHTA and FQGNSA. CDR3 protein: CASGQGQETQYF. In nucleotides, the CDR3 is TGTGCCAGTGGTCAGGGTCAAGAGACCCAGTACTTC.

J is TRBJ2-7 and V is TRBV14, with D tentatively TRBD1 (6 bases). Per the germline V gene, CDR1 is SGHDN and CDR2 is FVKESK. This CDR3 has 13 amino acids. Trimming removed 4 bases from V and 6 bases from J, with 13 bases in between. This CDR3 reads CASSLGQQTEQYF. DNA for the CDR3: TGTGCCAGCAGCCTCGGACAGCAAACCGAGCAGTACTTC.

This chain joins TRBV4-1 and TRBJ2-5; TRBD2 might be the D (5 bases). The CDR3 has 15 residues. Between the trimmed V and J ends, which lost 1 base and 11 bases, there was a span of 20 bases. Per germline, CDR1 MGHRA and CDR2 YSYEKL. CDR3 region: CASSQGPGRPGEQYF. Here the CDR3 DNA reads TGCGCCAGCAGCCAAGGACCGGGTCGACCTGGGGAGCAGTACTTC.

The CDR3 DNA sequence: TGTGCCAGCAGTGTTTCCCCCGGGAACACTGAAGCTTTCTTT. Protein: CASSVSPGNTEAFF. The chain joins TRBV6-1 to TRBJ1-1, with D unclear. With 4 bases removed from V and 1 base from J, the gap between germline ends came to 10 bases. The length of the CDR3 is 14 residues. Germline assignment: CDR1 MNHNS and CDR2 SASEGT.

The chain combines TRBV30 with TRBJ1-1, with D possibly TRBD1 on 6 matching bases. From germline, CDR1 is GTSNPN and CDR2 SVGIG (reference sequence). The CDR3 covers 14 residues. V dropped 2 bases and J dropped 1 base, with 11 bases sitting between them. The CDR3 reads CAWSQGRGNTEAFF. In nucleotides, the CDR3 is TGTGCCTGGAGTCAGGGCAGGGGGAACACTGAAGCTTTCTTT.